These 21 T cell receptor beta chains share one sample of origin, sequenced in a study of cytomegalovirus exposure and HLA in healthy donors (dated by TCRdb to the late 2010s). Receptor amplification or capture employed the immunoSEQ multiplex PCR assay. The multiplex PCR relied on a mix of 60 forward primers for TCR Vbeta segments and 13 reverse primers for TCR Jbeta segments. TCRdb re-hosts the immuneACCESS table, in-frame sequences only. Its copies lack some clones; in the studies checked, an unresolved V gene accounts for under half of them, and the cause for the rest is not known. This sample holds around 210,000 clones; around 80% were observed only once. Of the sample, around 1.7% falls within the top ten clones. Material for sequencing was PBMCs. These receptors were taken from a man aged 50 to 59 in good health and CMV-seronegative.

The chain employs TRBV23-1 and TRBJ2-2; a weak D match, TRBD2 (5 bases). Being an ORF, TRBV23-1 has a function that is uncertain. CDR3 length equals 16 residues. Trimming left V 0 bases short and J 6 bases short, with 14 bases between. Here the CDR3 reads CASSQSGVAISGELFF. CDR3 DNA sequence: TGCGCCAGCAGTCAATCTGGGGTAGCGATATCCGGGGAGCTGTTTTTT.

DNA of the CDR3: TGCGCCAGCAGCTTGTTAGCGGGCGACCTCAATGAGCAGTTCTTC. It codes for CASSLLAGDLNEQFF. This chain joins TRBV5-1 and TRBJ2-1, with TRBD2 matching over 7 bases. V dropped 1 base and J dropped 6; count of bases not matched to a gene: 7. The CDR3 runs to 15 residues. CDR1 and CDR2 from the germline V gene are SGHRS and YFSETQ.

V is TRBV7-6 and J is TRBJ1-3; possible D gene TRBD1, 6 bases. V lost 0 bases and J lost 3, with 9 bases in between. Germline V gene lookup returns CDR1 SGHVS and CDR2 FNYEAQ. This CDR3 spans 15 amino acids. The DNA of the CDR3 is TGTGCCAGCAGCTTAGCAGGGGGTGGTGGAAACACCATATATTTT. Translation: CASSLAGGGGNTIYF.

The rearrangement links TRBV2 to TRBJ2-7; 13 nucleotides line up with TRBD2. Germline trimming cut 4 bases from V and 3 bases from J; bases unmatched to any gene: 3. The CDR3 sequence is 15 residues long. Germline CDR1 and CDR2: SNHLY and FYNNEI. CDR3 bases: TGTGCCAGCAGTGGAGGACTAGCGGGAGTCTACGAGCAGTACTTC. This translates into CASSGGLAGVYEQYF.

About this clone itself: The same CDR3 is also encoded by other DNA sequences in this sample. V usage is TRBV19 and J usage is TRBJ1-1, with D possibly matching TRBD1 (5 bases). V was cut by 3 bases and J by 1 base, with 6 bases left in between. CDR1 and CDR2 from the germline V gene are LNHDA and SQIVND (reference sequence). CDR3 length: 13 residues. The CDR3 here is CASSMGGNTEAFF. CDR3 coding DNA: TGTGCCAGTAGTATGGGGGGGAACACTGAAGCTTTCTTT.

Here the CDR3 DNA reads TGTGCCAGCAGTGATACAGGGGTTGAGAATTCACCCCTCCACTTT. Its protein is CASSDTGVENSPLHF. The gene calls are TRBV2 and TRBJ1-6, with 7 bases matching TRBD1. V lost 3 bases, J lost 7 bases, and 6 bases stayed unmatched. The CDR3 is 15 amino acids. CDR1 is SNHLY, CDR2 FYNNEI, per germline.

The rearrangement joins TRBV29-1 to TRBJ2-7; the match to TRBD2 covers 8 bases. V lost 8 bases, J lost 4 bases, and 19 bases stayed unmatched. CDR1 is SQVTM, CDR2 ANQGSEA, per germline. This CDR3 is built from 16 residues. The CDR3 region is CSTGFFGTSKWYEQYF. Here the CDR3 DNA reads TGCAGCACTGGGTTCTTCGGGACTAGTAAATGGTACGAGCAGTACTTC.

The V gene is TRBV10-3, the J gene TRBJ1-2; a weak D match, TRBD1 (6 bases). Trimming removed 6 bases from V and 8 bases from J, with 25 bases in between. CDR3 length equals 16 residues. Germline loops: CDR1 ENHRY, CDR2 SYGVKD. DNA for the CDR3: TGTGCCATCAGCCACGCAGGTGGGGGGGCCCCCTGGGGCTACACCTTC. Protein: CAISHAGGGAPWGYTF.

The chain has TRBV25-1 and TRBJ1-2; D may be TRBD1 (6 bases). The V gene's germline CDR1 is MGHDK and CDR2 SYGVNS. Between the trimmed V and J ends, which lost 8 bases and 4 bases, there was a span of 17 bases. This CDR3 has 14 residues. CDR3 DNA: TGTGCCAGCTCAGCCGGGACAATCGGCTATGGCTACACCTTC. It encodes CASSAGTIGYGYTF.

V gene TRBV6-5 combines with J gene TRBJ1-6; 9 nucleotides align to TRBD1. The CDR3 runs 14 residues. Germline V gene data show CDR1 as MNHEY and CDR2 as SVGAGI. With V trimmed by 5 bases and J by 4 bases, 0 bases remained unmatched. The CDR3 protein is CASSGQGYNSPLHF. The CDR3 bases are TGTGCCAGCAGTGGACAGGGGTATAATTCACCCCTCCACTTT.

This clone was counted a few times. The J gene is TRBJ1-1, the V gene TRBV27; TRBD1 aligns across 8 bases. Germline CDR1 reads MNHEY; CDR2 reads SMNVEV (reference sequence). The length of the CDR3 is 18 residues. V lost 2 bases and J lost 1; bases outside the gene matches: 12. CDR3: CASSLNHRGSIGNTEAFF. CDR3 nucleotides: TGTGCCAGCAGTTTAAATCACAGGGGGTCGATTGGGAACACTGAAGCTTTCTTT.

This clone was observed once. The rearrangement uses TRBV7-9 and TRBJ1-2, with D uncertain. Trimming shortened V by 0 bases and J by 5 bases, and 7 bases separated the two germline ends. This CDR3 spans 13 amino acids. Germline lookup yields CDR1 SEHNR and CDR2 FQNEAQ (reference sequence). The CDR3 DNA follows: TGTGCCAGCAGCTTAGCCGGTTTATATGGCTACACCTTC. This sequence encodes CASSLAGLYGYTF.

This chain joins TRBV9 and TRBJ2-5; D not resolved. The DNA end lines up better with TRBJ2-7; the J call may be wrong. CDR1 is SGDLS and CDR2 is YYNGEE in the germline V gene. The CDR3 is 14 residues long. The CDR3 DNA is TGTGCCAGCAGCGTAGAGCGTATCTCCTACGAGCAGTACTTC. The encoded protein is CASSVERISYEQYF.

The genes are TRBV5-1 and TRBJ1-1, with no clear D. The CDR3 extends over 14 amino acids. V was clipped by 4 bases and J by 3 bases, with 13 bases between them. Germline lookup yields CDR1 SGHRS and CDR2 YFSETQ. The CDR3 sequence is CASSGRAGDTEAFF. The CDR3 nucleotides read TGCGCCAGCAGCGGGCGGGCTGGGGACACTGAAGCTTTCTTT.

This clone was counted only a few times. The chain couples TRBV5-1 to TRBJ2-3; TRBD1 matches 8 bases. Trimming removed 5 bases from V and 4 bases from J; junction bases left unmatched: 6. Germline loops: CDR1 SGHRS, CDR2 YFSETQ. The CDR3 sequence is 14 residues long. The CDR3 here is CASRSDRGPDTQYF. As DNA, the CDR3 is TGCGCCAGCAGGTCTGACAGGGGACCAGATACGCAGTATTTT.

This clone turned up a few times. This rearrangement joins TRBV7-3 to TRBJ2-5; 9 bases map to TRBD1. This CDR3 spans 17 amino acids. Trimming at V came to 5 bases and at J to 0 bases, leaving 10 bases not matched to a gene. The germline CDR1 and CDR2 sequences are SGHTA and FQGTGA. The CDR3 DNA reads TGTGCCAGCAGCCTGCCAAAGGGACAGGGCTACCAAGAGACCCAGTACTTC. It codes for CASSLPKGQGYQETQYF.

The V and J genes are TRBV19 and TRBJ2-3; perhaps TRBD1 as D (6 bases). Trimming cost V 4 bases and J 9 bases, with 17 bases left between them. Germline CDR1 reads LNHDA; CDR2 reads SQIVND (reference sequence). This CDR3 region has 14 residues. The CDR3 nucleotides are TGTGCCAGTAGTACACCAGACTATGACAGGACGCAGTATTTT. Encoded protein: CASSTPDYDRTQYF.

This clone was seen only once. V is TRBV7-9 and J is TRBJ2-1; TRBD1 matches at 9 bases. CDR1 is SEHNR and CDR2 is FQNEAQ in the germline V gene (reference sequence). The CDR3 is 13 residues long. V lost 4 bases, J lost 10 bases, and 5 bases stayed unmatched. The CDR3 bases are TGTGCCAGCAGCTGGACAGGGGAATTCGAGCAGTTCTTC. Protein: CASSWTGEFEQFF.

V is TRBV5-1 and J is TRBJ2-1, with 10 bases lining up with TRBD2. The CDR3 has 14 amino acids. V trimming: 1 base; J trimming: 9 bases; junction bases outside the gene matches: 4. Germline CDR1 is SGHRS and CDR2 is YFSETQ. CDR3 DNA: TGCGCCAGCAGCTTGCGAGCGGGAGGGAGTGAGCAGTTCTTC. This codes for CASSLRAGGSEQFF. Full variable domain (missing parts from reference TRBV5-1 and TRBJ2-1): KAGVTQTPRYLIKTRGQQVTLSCSPISGHRSVSWYQQTPGQGLQFLFEYFSETQRNKGNFPGRFSGRQFSNSRSEMNVSTLELGDSALYLCASSLRAGGSEQFFGPGTRLTVL.

The genes are TRBV7-8 and TRBJ2-6, with 8 bases matching TRBD2. CDR1 is SGHVS and CDR2 is FQNEAQ in the germline V gene. The CDR3 extends over 18 amino acids. V lost 3 bases and J lost 0; bases outside the gene matches: 7. Here the CDR3 DNA reads TGTGCCAGCAGCTTTGTCAGCGGGGGAATCTCTGGGGCCAACGTCCTGACTTTC. Protein: CASSFVSGGISGANVLTF.

The CDR3 nucleotides are TGTGCCTGGAGGAGACTAGCGGGACCGGCTGAGCAGTTCTTC. Protein: CAWRRLAGPAEQFF. V gene TRBV30 combines with J gene TRBJ2-1; 11 bases align to TRBD2. This CDR3 spans 14 amino acids. In germline, CDR1 is GTSNPN, CDR2 SVGIG (reference sequence). V shed 3 bases and J 9 bases; nucleotides not matched to a gene: 7.